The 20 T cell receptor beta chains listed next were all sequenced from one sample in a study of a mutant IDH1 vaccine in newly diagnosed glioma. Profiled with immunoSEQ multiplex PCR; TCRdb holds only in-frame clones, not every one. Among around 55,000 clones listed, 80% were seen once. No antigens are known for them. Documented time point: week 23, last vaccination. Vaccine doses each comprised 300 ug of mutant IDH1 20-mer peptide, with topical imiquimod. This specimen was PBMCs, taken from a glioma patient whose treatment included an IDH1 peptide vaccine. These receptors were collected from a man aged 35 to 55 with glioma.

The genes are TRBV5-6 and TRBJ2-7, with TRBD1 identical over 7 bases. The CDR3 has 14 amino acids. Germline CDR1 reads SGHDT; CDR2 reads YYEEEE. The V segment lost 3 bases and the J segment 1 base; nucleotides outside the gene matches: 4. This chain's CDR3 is CASSWLTGSYEQYF. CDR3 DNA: TGTGCCAGCAGCTGGCTGACAGGGTCCTACGAGCAGTACTTC. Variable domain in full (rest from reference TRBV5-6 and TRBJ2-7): DAGVTQSPTHLIKTRGQQVTLRCSPKSGHDTVSWYQQALGQGPQFIFQYYEEEERQRGNFPDRFSGHQFPNYSSELNVNALLLGDSALYLCASSWLTGSYEQYFGPGTRLTVT.

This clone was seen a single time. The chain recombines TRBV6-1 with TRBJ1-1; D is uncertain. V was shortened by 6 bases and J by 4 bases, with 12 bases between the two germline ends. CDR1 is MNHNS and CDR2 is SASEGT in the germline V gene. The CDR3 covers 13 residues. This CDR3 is CASRDGDTTEAFF. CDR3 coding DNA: TGTGCCAGCAGGGACGGGGATACCACTGAAGCTTTCTTT.

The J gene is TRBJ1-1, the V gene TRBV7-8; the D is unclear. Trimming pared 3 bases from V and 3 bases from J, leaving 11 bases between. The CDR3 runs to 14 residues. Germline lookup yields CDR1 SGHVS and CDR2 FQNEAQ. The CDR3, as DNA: TGTGCCAGCAGCTTTCACAGCGTATACACTGAAGCTTTCTTT. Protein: CASSFHSVYTEAFF.

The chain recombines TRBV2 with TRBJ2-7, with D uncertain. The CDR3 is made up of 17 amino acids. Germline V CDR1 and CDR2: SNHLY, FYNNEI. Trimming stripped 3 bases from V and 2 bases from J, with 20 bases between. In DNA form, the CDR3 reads TGTGCCAGCAGTGACCCTTTAACTTCGACCGGAGCCTACGAGCAGTACTTC. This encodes CASSDPLTSTGAYEQYF.

The CDR3 DNA reads as TGTGCCAGCAGGGACGCCTCGCCCGGGCTTCCCTTGTCTGGAAACACCATATATTTT. This gives the protein CASRDASPGLPLSGNTIYF. This chain links TRBV2 with TRBJ1-3, with D uncertain. Germline CDR1 reads SNHLY; CDR2 reads FYNNEI. The CDR3 totals 19 residues. Trimming left V 6 bases short and J 1 base short, with 25 bases between.

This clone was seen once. The CDR3 DNA reads as TGTGCCATCAGTGGGCAGGGTGGGGATGAGCAGTTCTTC. It encodes CAISGQGGDEQFF. J is TRBJ2-1 and V is TRBV10-3; D might be TRBD1 (5 bases). Per germline, CDR1 ENHRY and CDR2 SYGVKD. The CDR3 runs to 13 residues. Trimming pared 4 bases from V and 8 bases from J, leaving 12 bases between.

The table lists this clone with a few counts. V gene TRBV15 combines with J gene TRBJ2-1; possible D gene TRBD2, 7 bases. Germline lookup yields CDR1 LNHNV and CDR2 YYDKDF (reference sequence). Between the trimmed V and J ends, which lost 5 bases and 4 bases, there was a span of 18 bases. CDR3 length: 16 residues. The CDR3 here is CATSATRGAAYNEQFF. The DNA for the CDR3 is TGTGCCACCAGCGCGACACGGGGGGCAGCGTACAATGAGCAGTTCTTC.

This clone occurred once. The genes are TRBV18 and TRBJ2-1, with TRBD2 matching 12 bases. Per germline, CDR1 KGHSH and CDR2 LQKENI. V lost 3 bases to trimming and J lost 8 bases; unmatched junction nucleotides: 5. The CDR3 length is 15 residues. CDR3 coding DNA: TGTGCCAGCTCACCGATGCTAGCGGGGGGGGATGAGCAGTTCTTC. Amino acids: CASSPMLAGGDEQFF.

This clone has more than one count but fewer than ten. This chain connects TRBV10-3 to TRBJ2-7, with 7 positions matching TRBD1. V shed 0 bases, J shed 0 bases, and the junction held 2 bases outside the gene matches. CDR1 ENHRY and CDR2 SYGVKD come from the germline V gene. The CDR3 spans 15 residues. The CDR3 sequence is CAISESTGYSYEQYF. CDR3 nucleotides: TGTGCCATCAGTGAGTCGACAGGGTACTCCTACGAGCAGTACTTC.

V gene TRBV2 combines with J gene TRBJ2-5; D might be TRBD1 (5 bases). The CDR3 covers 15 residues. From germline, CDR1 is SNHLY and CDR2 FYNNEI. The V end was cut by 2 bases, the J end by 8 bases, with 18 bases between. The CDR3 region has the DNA TGTGCCAGCAGTGAACTACAGGCAGTCCGTGGAACCCAGTACTTC. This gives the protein CASSELQAVRGTQYF.

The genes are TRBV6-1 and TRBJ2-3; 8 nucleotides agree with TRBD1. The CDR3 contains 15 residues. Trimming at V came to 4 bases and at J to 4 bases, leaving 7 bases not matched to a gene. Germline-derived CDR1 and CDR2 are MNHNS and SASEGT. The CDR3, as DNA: TGTGCCAGCAGTGCCCGACAGGGGCAGCCAGATACGCAGTATTTT. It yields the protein CASSARQGQPDTQYF.

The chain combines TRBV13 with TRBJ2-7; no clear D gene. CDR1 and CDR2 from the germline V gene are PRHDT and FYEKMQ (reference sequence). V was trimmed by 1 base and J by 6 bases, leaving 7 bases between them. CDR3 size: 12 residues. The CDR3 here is CASSLEGREQYF. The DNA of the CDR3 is TGTGCCAGCAGCTTAGAGGGTCGCGAGCAGTACTTC.

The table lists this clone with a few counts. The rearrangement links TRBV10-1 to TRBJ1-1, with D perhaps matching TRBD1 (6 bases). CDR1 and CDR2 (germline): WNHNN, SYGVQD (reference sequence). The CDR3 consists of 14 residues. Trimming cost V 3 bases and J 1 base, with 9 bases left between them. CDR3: CASSDGGSNTEAFF. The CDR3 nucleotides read TGCGCCAGCAGTGATGGGGGCTCGAACACTGAAGCTTTCTTT.

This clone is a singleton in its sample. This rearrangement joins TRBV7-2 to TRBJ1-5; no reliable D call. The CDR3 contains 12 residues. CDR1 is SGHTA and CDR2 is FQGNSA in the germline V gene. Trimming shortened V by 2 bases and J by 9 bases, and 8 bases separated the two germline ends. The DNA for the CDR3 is TGTGCCAGCAGCTTAAGGCTCATGCCCCAGCATTTT. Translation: CASSLRLMPQHF.

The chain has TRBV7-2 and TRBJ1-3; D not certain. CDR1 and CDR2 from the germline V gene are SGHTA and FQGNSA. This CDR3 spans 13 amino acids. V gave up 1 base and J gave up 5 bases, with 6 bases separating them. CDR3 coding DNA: TGTGCCAGCAGCTTAGAGCGGCGAAACACCATATATTTT. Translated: CASSLERRNTIYF.

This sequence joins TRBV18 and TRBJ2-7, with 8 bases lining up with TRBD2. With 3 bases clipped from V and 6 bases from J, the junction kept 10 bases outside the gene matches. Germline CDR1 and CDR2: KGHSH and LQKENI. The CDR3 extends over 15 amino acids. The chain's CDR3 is CASSPASSGWLEQYF. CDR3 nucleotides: TGTGCCAGCTCACCGGCTTCTAGCGGGTGGCTCGAGCAGTACTTC.

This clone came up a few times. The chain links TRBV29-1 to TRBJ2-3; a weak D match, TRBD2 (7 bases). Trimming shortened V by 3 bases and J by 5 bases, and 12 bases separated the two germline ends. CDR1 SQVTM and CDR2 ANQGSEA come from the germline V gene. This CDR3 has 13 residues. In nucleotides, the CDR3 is TGCAGCGTTGAGTCGGGGGGCGGAGATACGCAGTATTTT. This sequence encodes CSVESGGGDTQYF.

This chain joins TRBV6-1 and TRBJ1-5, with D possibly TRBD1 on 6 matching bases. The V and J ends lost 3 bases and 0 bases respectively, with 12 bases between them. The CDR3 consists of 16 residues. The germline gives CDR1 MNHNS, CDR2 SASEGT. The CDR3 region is CASSDPHRASNQPQHF. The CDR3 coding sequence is TGTGCCAGCAGTGACCCGCACAGGGCTAGCAATCAGCCCCAGCATTTT.

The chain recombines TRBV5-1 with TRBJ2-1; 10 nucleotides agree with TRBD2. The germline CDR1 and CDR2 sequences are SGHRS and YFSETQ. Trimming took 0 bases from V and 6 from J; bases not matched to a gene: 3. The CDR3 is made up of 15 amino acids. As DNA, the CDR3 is TGCGCCAGCAGCTTGGGGCTAGCGGGGGTCAATGAGCAGTTCTTC. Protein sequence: CASSLGLAGVNEQFF.

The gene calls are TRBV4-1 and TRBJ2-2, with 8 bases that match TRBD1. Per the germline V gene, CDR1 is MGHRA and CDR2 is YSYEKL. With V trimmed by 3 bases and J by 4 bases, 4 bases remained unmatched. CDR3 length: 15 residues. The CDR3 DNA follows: TGCGCCAGCAGCCACAGGGGGCTTGGCACCGGGGAGCTGTTTTTT. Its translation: CASSHRGLGTGELFF.